Presented here are 16 T cell receptor beta chains from one specimen sequenced in a study of vaccination and CD4 T cells after COVID-19 (dated by TCRdb to between 2021 and 2024). The library relied on PCR. The reads were generated on an Illumina iSeq 100. DNA from cultured CD4+ T cells underwent TCR sequencing with the Oncomine TCR Beta short-read assay at the Johns Hopkins FTIC core. Starting from the raw public reads, TCRdb applied fastp trimming at Q25, assembled clones with MiXCR and retained in-frame beta chains. For every CDR3 protein sequence, its rows merge into one entry that carries the most common genes and DNA. Within this sample are over 15,000 distinct CDR3 sequences, with 51% of them counted one time only. Of the sample, roughly 10% falls within the top ten clones. Antigen specificity for these receptors is unknown. In the paper's terms, the treatment or condition label means: approximately nine-day PBMC culture with coronavirus spike peptide pools or control peptides (ViraFEST assay).

The specimen was CD4+ T cells from blood, cultured in vitro, collected before SARS-CoV-2 vaccination. The receptors shown here come from a human donor who had recovered from COVID-19.

This clonotype was counted between two and nine times. This rearrangement joins TRBV27 to TRBJ1-5, with TRBD1 matching 8 bases. The CDR3 sequence is 15 residues long. V shed 3 bases and J 6 bases; nucleotides not matched to a gene: 7. Germline V gives CDR1 MNHEY, CDR2 SMNVEV (reference sequence). The CDR3 sequence: CASSLGQAGGQPQHF. CDR3 bases: TGTGCCAGCAGTTTGGGACAGGCTGGTGGTCAGCCCCAGCATTTT.

About this clonotype: One end of the junction does not line up with germline, which may come from a read error. The rearrangement joins TRBV20-1 to TRBJ2-5, with D hard to call. The CDR3 is 12 amino acids. Germline V gene data show CDR1 as DFQATT and CDR2 as SNEGSKA (reference sequence). CDR3 coding DNA: TGCAGTGCAGTCCCCCCTCAAGGGACCCAGTACTTC. This encodes CSAVPPQGTQYF.

V gene TRBV15 combines with J gene TRBJ1-3; D is ambiguous. Germline loops: CDR1 LNHNV, CDR2 YYDKDF (reference sequence). The CDR3 runs 17 residues. The V and J ends lost 0 bases and 4 bases respectively, with 16 bases between them. The CDR3 protein is CATSRDTRQVRGNTIYF. The CDR3 region has the DNA TGTGCCACCAGCAGAGATACCAGGCAAGTCCGAGGAAACACCATATATTTT.

This rearrangement joins TRBV20-1 to TRBJ1-1; D gene uncertain. CDR3 length equals 13 residues. Germline V gives CDR1 DFQATT, CDR2 SNEGSKA (reference sequence). The ends were cut back, 3 bases at V and 0 bases at J, with 8 bases in the middle. CDR3 loop: CSARSQLNTEAFF. DNA for the CDR3: TGCAGTGCTAGGTCACAGCTGAACACTGAAGCTTTCTTT.

The chain has TRBV18 and TRBJ2-7, with 10 bases matching TRBD2. Germline V gene data show CDR1 as KGHSH and CDR2 as LQKENI. The V segment lost 1 base and the J segment 6 bases; nucleotides outside the gene matches: 9. This CDR3 spans 16 amino acids. For the CDR3, the DNA is TGTGCCAGCTCACCACTTTTTTCTAGCGGGAGTTCCGAGCAGTACTTC. Translated, it gives CASSPLFSSGSSEQYF.

J is TRBJ2-7 and V is TRBV10-3; tentatively, D is TRBD2 (6 bases). Germline values: CDR1 ENHRY, CDR2 SYGVKD. This CDR3 is built from 18 residues. V was pared by 0 bases and J by 4 bases, with 22 bases between. CDR3 region: CAISESMVGRGRLYEQYF. The CDR3 DNA sequence: TGTGCCATCAGTGAGTCAATGGTAGGGCGGGGACGCCTATACGAGCAGTACTTC.

The rearrangement joins TRBV5-1 to TRBJ2-1; D call uncertain. The V gene lost 4 bases and the J gene lost 3 bases, with 8 bases spanning the gap. The CDR3 is 13 residues long. CDR1 and CDR2 (germline): SGHRS, YFSETQ. The CDR3 DNA reads TGCGCCAGCAGCCATCTGAACTACAATGAGCAGTTCTTC. Amino acids: CASSHLNYNEQFF.

The chain combines TRBV30 with TRBJ2-7, with 7 bases matching TRBD2. This CDR3 is 13 amino acids long. The germline CDR1 and CDR2 sequences are GTSNPN and SVGIG (reference sequence). Trimming at V came to 2 bases and at J to 11 bases, leaving 12 bases not matched to a gene. The CDR3 region has the DNA TGTGCCTGGAGTATGCCGGTCGCGGGAGAGGAGTACTTC. Translation gives CAWSMPVAGEEYF.

This clonotype has just a few counts. The rearrangement links TRBV27 to TRBJ2-1; D perhaps matches TRBD2 (5 bases). This CDR3 has 17 amino acids. The germline V gene encodes CDR1 MNHEY and CDR2 SMNVEV (reference sequence). V was pared by 2 bases and J by 0 bases, with 14 bases between. This CDR3 is CASSLQPSQNSYNEQFF. Here the CDR3 DNA reads TGTGCCAGCAGTTTACAGCCTAGCCAGAACTCCTACAATGAGCAGTTCTTC.

This clonotype was seen a handful of times. The chain carries TRBV20-1 and TRBJ2-3, with 8 bases lining up with TRBD2. There are 14 residues in the CDR3. V lost 4 bases and J lost 2; bases outside the gene matches: 5. Germline-derived CDR1 and CDR2 are DFQATT and SNEGSKA (reference sequence). The CDR3 sequence: CSAKTSGNTDTQYF. Here the CDR3 DNA reads TGCAGTGCTAAAACTAGCGGCAACACAGATACGCAGTATTTT.

The V and J genes are TRBV6-1 and TRBJ2-5; 12 positions match TRBD1. The CDR3 is 17 amino acids. J lost 5 bases, V lost 5 bases, and 12 bases had no gene match. The germline CDR1 and CDR2 sequences are MNHNS and SASEGT. Here the CDR3 reads CASSQITGTGGEETQYF. Here the CDR3 DNA reads TGTGCCAGCAGTCAAATTACCGGGACAGGGGGCGAGGAGACCCAGTACTTC.

This clonotype was recorded a few times. This chain connects TRBV21-1 to TRBJ2-1; TRBD2 is taken as the D call from the table, unchecked against the DNA. TRBV21-1 is a documented pseudogene. The CDR3 totals 14 residues. CDR3 loop: CASNRLAGVNEQFF. The DNA for the CDR3 is TGTGCCAGCAACCGACTAGCGGGAGTCAATGAGCAGTTCTTC.

This clonotype was picked up a small number of times. CDR3 in amino acids: CSAVIPQGGAGTDTQYF. In DNA form, the CDR3 reads TGCAGTGCTGTGATTCCCCAGGGTGGGGCGGGCACAGATACGCAGTATTTT. This chain connects TRBV20-1 to TRBJ2-3; D is perhaps TRBD1 (5 bases). The V gene's germline CDR1 is DFQATT and CDR2 SNEGSKA (reference sequence). V was pared by 5 bases and J by 1 base, with 22 bases between. There are 17 residues in the CDR3.

This clonotype was detected a few times. The rearrangement joins TRBV7-3 to TRBJ1-1; D might be TRBD1 (5 bases). The CDR3 is made up of 14 amino acids. V was trimmed by 2 bases and J by 2 bases, leaving 9 bases between them. Germline loops: CDR1 SGHTA, CDR2 FQGTGA. The chain's CDR3 is CASSLHQGNTEAFF. CDR3 sequence (DNA): TGTGCCAGCAGCTTACACCAGGGAAACACTGAAGCTTTCTTT.

J is TRBJ1-1 and V is TRBV19; maybe TRBD1 (5 bases). The CDR3 covers 14 residues. Looked up from germline, CDR1 is LNHDA and CDR2 is SQIVND (reference sequence). Between the trimmed V and J ends, which lost 6 bases and 1 base, there was a span of 12 bases. The CDR3 DNA follows: TGTGCCAGTAGATCCCCCAGGGAGAACACTGAAGCTTTCTTT. This translates into CASRSPRENTEAFF.

The rearrangement joins TRBV19 to TRBJ1-5, with D possibly TRBD1 on 6 matching bases. This CDR3 has 17 residues. CDR1 and CDR2 from the germline V gene are LNHDA and SQIVND (reference sequence). V was trimmed by 3 bases and J by 2 bases, leaving 17 bases between them. The CDR3 region is CASSMNGGTSGNQPQHF. In DNA form, the CDR3 reads TGTGCCAGTAGTATGAACGGGGGCACTTCCGGCAATCAGCCCCAGCATTTT.